A selection of T cell receptor beta chains follows, all from one sample in a study of OX40 agonist ivuxolimab in advanced cancers. The repertoire was sequenced with immunoSEQ multiplex PCR; TCRdb's copy has only in-frame clones and lacks some. Among 53,000 or so clones listed, approximately 84% were seen once. This specimen was CD4+ or CD8+ T cells sorted from blood, taken in a trial of the OX40 agonist ivuxolimab. All receptors derive from an adult with an advanced solid tumor such as melanoma, head and neck, liver or kidney cancer. Both conserved end residues are part of each CDR3. A D gene is named only where the DNA matches it firmly. Clone size is not always given. Where it is, it says once, few, many or a class for expanded clones.

clone size	D gene	V gene	J gene	CDR3 protein	CDR3 DNA
NA	NA	TRBV21-1	TRBJ1-4	CASSKVEGFNEKLFF	TGTGCCAGCAGCAAAGTGGAGGGGTTTAATGAAAAACTGTTTTTT
NA	NA	TRBV29-1	TRBJ2-1	CSVARLVSYNEQFF	TGCAGCGTTGCAAGACTAGTGTCCTACAATGAGCAGTTCTTC
NA	NA	TRBV7-9	TRBJ2-7	CASSSDSGGEQYF	TGTGCCAGCAGCTCCGACTCGGGTGGCGAGCAGTACTTC
few	NA	TRBV7-6	TRBJ1-4	CASSPGETNEKLFF	TGTGCCAGCAGCCCCGGTGAGACTAATGAAAAACTGTTTTTT
NA	NA	TRBV7-9	TRBJ1-4	CASSLALGEKLFF	TGTGCCAGCAGCTTAGCGCTGGGAGAAAAACTGTTTTTT
NA	NA	TRBV2	TRBJ2-5	CASSEGTVRVGETQYF	TGTGCCAGCAGTGAAGGGACGGTCCGGGTGGGAGAGACCCAGTACTTC
few	NA	TRBV7-9	TRBJ1-3	CASSYGGYGNTIYF	TGTGCCAGCAGCTACGGGGGGTATGGAAACACCATATATTTT
NA	TRBD2	TRBV29-1	TRBJ2-7	CSAAGGSSSYEQYF	TGCAGCGCCGCGGGGGGTAGCTCTTCCTACGAGCAGTACTTC
NA	NA	TRBV28	TRBJ1-5	CASSLSLAGQPQHF	TGTGCCAGCAGTTTAAGCTTAGCCGGTCAGCCCCAGCATTTT
NA	NA	TRBV9	TRBJ1-1	CASSVDSRVTEAFF	TGTGCCAGCAGCGTAGATTCCAGGGTCACTGAAGCTTTCTTT
NA	NA	TRBV20-1	TRBJ2-7	CSAAGAREQYF	TGCAGTGCTGCGGGGGCGAGAGAGCAGTACTTC
NA	NA	TRBV27	TRBJ2-7	CASSPSSPISYEQYF	TGTGCCAGCAGTCCCTCTAGCCCGATCTCCTACGAGCAGTACTTC
NA	NA	TRBV7-9	TRBJ1-5	CASSPGLIGNQPQHF	TGTGCCAGCAGTCCGGGTCTGATAGGCAATCAGCCCCAGCATTTT
once	NA	TRBV19	TRBJ2-5	CASSVGGGETQYF	TGTGCCAGTAGTGTGGGAGGGGGCGAGACCCAGTACTTC
NA	NA	TRBV7-2	TRBJ1-2	CASSPDGQTTRNGYTF	TGTGCCAGCAGCCCAGACGGACAGACCACAAGGAATGGCTACACCTTC
NA	NA	TRBV28	TRBJ1-5	CASSNTGSNQPQHF	TGTGCCAGCAGTAATACAGGGAGCAATCAGCCCCAGCATTTT
NA	NA	TRBV30	TRBJ1-1	CAWTDDRDTNTEAFF	TGTGCCTGGACGGATGACCGGGACACGAACACTGAAGCTTTCTTT
NA	NA	TRBV6-1	TRBJ2-2	CASSQGRVNTGELFF	TGTGCCAGCAGCCAGGGGAGGGTGAACACCGGGGAGCTGTTTTTT